This T cell receptor (beta chain) is drawn from a study of cytomegalovirus exposure and HLA in healthy donors (dated 2017 in TCRdb). Describing the broader study: An earlier analysis of around 600 of the donors reported approximately 270 Gb of sequence data and 117 million unique TCR beta sequences from 190 million or so T cells. The study aimed to test whether signatures of past pathogen exposure could be identified by cataloging public T cell receptors. A separate validation cohort of over a hundred different subjects was used in addition to the roughly 640-subject first cohort. Typing coverage varied by locus: about 629-640 donors for A, B, C, DRB1 and DQB1; roughly 510 for DQA1; more than 600 for DPA1; roughly 450 for DPB1. All discovery cohort repertoires had been generated using a single sequencing platform. Rather than drawing on any new phenotypic data, the later analysis identified candidate immune exposures from TCR beta sequences and the way those sequences occurred across donors. Roughly five DR-DQ haplotypes were treated as single units for association and clustering because of strong linkage in the cohort. About 280 gigabases of sequencing data and approximately 84 million unique TCR sequences were included in an early release covering around 650 HLA-typed donors. A later genetic analysis took genome-wide SNP genotypes for about three fifths of the 666 donors and used that subset as a discovery cohort. HLA typing covered class I and class II loci at four-digit resolution. Among the approximately 420 genotyped donors, more than 70% belonged to the genetic ancestry cluster associated with self-reported Caucasian donors. To predict cytomegalovirus infection status, the study combined high-throughput TCR immunosequencing, statistical association of individual TCRs with disease status, and machine learning. On average, roughly 250,000 unique TCR beta nucleotide sequences were sequenced per donor among some 430 genotyped donors of the cohort, with roughly 20% of those sequences being non-productive. A later analysis re-analyzed previously published TCR beta repertoires from about 730 donors and added high-resolution HLA genotyping to study TCR occurrence patterns. Donor age, sex, ethnicity and CMV serostatus were compiled alongside the repertoire data. An earlier analysis of around 580 of the donors used high-throughput TCR beta sequencing to judge whether each TCR beta V gene segment behaved as functional or pseudogenic. The study used immunosequencing to profile the T cell repertoires of several hundred subjects and linked those repertoires to cytomegalovirus serostatus.

This clone showed up just a few times. Its antigen has not been determined. Base qualities are not at hand, and no much larger clone is one base apart. The cohort comprised under 700 healthy bone marrow donors. Cohort members were all nominally healthy when sampled, although unrecorded immune exposures were likely present. The donor was CMV seropositive and was included in the group of some 290 seropositive cohort members. A peripheral blood sample was collected from each donor, and TCR beta sequencing was performed on peripheral blood mononuclear cells. Genomic DNA was extracted from the blood cell samples with the Qiagen DNeasy Blood Extraction Kit. Trimming accounts for 6 bases at V and 3 bases at J, while the number of junction bases matched to no gene is 12. Taken from cysteine to phenylalanine, the CDR3 has 16 residues. Kept here is only the CDR3 DNA, which spans 48 bases and is read in frame from base 1. CDR1 and CDR2 are read off the germline V gene (reference sequence) as SGHNT and YYREEE.

The library was prepared using the immunoSEQ multiplex PCR assay. The multiplex PCR relied on a mix of 60 forward primers for TCR Vbeta segments and 13 reverse primers for TCR Jbeta segments. Amplification of the CDR3 region of rearranged TCR beta genes was performed with a multiplex PCR assay on genomic DNA. The Illumina HiSeq System was used to sequence the amplified TCR beta libraries as 87-base-pair reads. The original methods were these. A later analysis tallied about 77 million unique TCR beta chains across the 700 or so repertoires, and roughly 11 million of those chains were shared by two or more donors. Raw reads were error-corrected and collapsed into unique sequences by a nearest-neighbor algorithm in which closely related sequences were merged to remove PCR and sequencing errors. CDR3 sequences were aligned to IMGT reference sequences to assign V, D and J gene segments. Each retained sequence needed at least a six-nucleotide match to both a V gene segment and a J gene segment. Rearrangements were classified as productive when the CDR3 lacked stop codons and remained in frame with V and J, and all other rearrangements were classified as non-productive. CDR3 was defined by IMGT convention, running from the second conserved V-encoded cysteine to the conserved J-encoded phenylalanine. The earlier analysis of about 500 of the donors excluded sequences that lacked an unambiguous match to a single V gene segment. An earlier analysis of 500 to 600 of the donors classified V segments as functional when productive rearrangements were above 56.7% and as segregating when the standard deviation between donors was above 5%. To diagnose cytomegalovirus status from the catalog of TCR beta chain sequences, a statistical classification framework was built. In a later analysis, TCR nucleotide sequences were compared against IMGT/GENE-DB human TR gene sequences so that V and J genes could be assigned. The TCRdist pipeline was used in a later analysis to assign CDR3 sequences and most-parsimonious VDJ recombination scenarios. In a later analysis, every TCR beta chain was defined by the combination of its CDR3 amino acid sequence and its V-gene family, and reads without a unique V-gene family were dropped. To address suspected cross-contamination and a sequencing artifact, a later analysis removed approximately 590 highly shared, low-generation-probability nucleotide sequences. For each public chain, a later analysis derived a clonal expansion index from normalized ranks of inferred template counts within each repertoire. In a later analysis, generation probabilities were computed using a VDJ recombination model fitted to out-of-frame rearrangements, and the results were checked against IGoR. A later analysis scored TCR-TCR, TCR-HLA and TCR-CMV co-occurrence with hypergeometric tests, applying a repertoire-size bias correction to TCR pairs. In a later analysis, false discovery rates were estimated by permuting HLA or CMV assignments 20 times. In a later analysis, co-occurring TCRs were grouped with DBSCAN, and TCRdist sequence similarity was added when clustering was performed within HLA-allele-positive subsets. Repertoires with fewer than 30,000 or more than 120,000 public chains, plus five repertoires with anomalous nucleotide sharing, were excluded from co-occurrence clustering. Here the immuneACCESS table is served through TCRdb, limited to in-frame sequences with V and J called. Missing clones are a known gap in these copies; in checked studies unresolved V genes cover under half, and the rest lacks a known reason. V and J calls and clone size are those listed in that table; D and trimming were worked out from the DNA. This sample lists approximately 180,000 clones; over 60% were detected once. Roughly 5.8% of the sample rests with the top ten.

General study outcomes and caveats: A further reported finding was that TCR beta sequences accurately predicted the HLA-A and HLA-B alleles for most subjects in the first cohort. In a later analysis, HLA-associated TCR beta chains showed more clonal expansion and lower generation probabilities than non-associated chains that were equally common. Across donors, most TCR sequences were observed very rarely, whereas some public TCRs were present in many individuals. Assigning TCR associations to individual alleles was difficult when HLA alleles, especially DR and DQ, strongly co-occurred. According to a later analysis, parvovirus B19, influenza, CMV and Epstein-Barr virus appeared linked to several top co-occurrence clusters. Only TCR beta chains were sequenced in this cohort, and the absence of alpha or paired-chain data limited detectable features. A later analysis found that most CMV-associated TCR beta chains appeared HLA-restricted, with HLA associations seemingly driven largely by CMV exposure. A later genetic analysis associated a missense DCLRE1C variant with V-gene and J-gene trimming of TCR beta chains, and an independent cohort replicated the association. The sequencing pipeline was judged likely to have produced a cluster of highly shared sequence variants as a technical artifact. Some IMGT-functional V segments, including TRBV6-2 and TRBV6-3, could not be distinguished by the 87-base-pair reads and were therefore excluded. Linkage disequilibrium might explain the correlated functional status among segregating V segments, but an unknown experimental factor could not be excluded. HLA typing was unavailable for some donors at each locus, so association tests used only the typed subset. The classifier was reported to diagnose cytomegalovirus status with high specificity and sensitivity in both the original cohort and the validation cohort. CMV serostatus was the only immune exposure information available for the cohort. In a later analysis, TCR association rates were found to vary across HLA loci, with the most associated TCRs seen for DRB1 alleles and the fewest for HLA-C alleles. According to the authors, the approach could potentially be generalized to other disease states and immunological phenotypes. Roughly uniform sequencing depth across donors was assumed in presence/absence analyses, although this assumption may not hold. The study gave a list of 150 to 200 TCR beta chains associated with cytomegalovirus. At a false discovery rate of 0.05, a later analysis linked about 17,000 TCR beta sequences to specific HLA alleles. An earlier analysis of roughly 570 of the donors showed that most TCR beta V segments appeared in productive rearrangements either about 90% or about 30% of the time, which broadly matched IMGT annotations. Around 16 rarely observed V segments, including chromosome 9 orphons, were excluded from the earlier analysis of approximately 500 of the donors because counts were too low. In vitro tests confirmed that a few of the cytomegalovirus-associated TCR beta chains recognize cytomegalovirus antigens. Compared with the 666-donor mean, donors in an Asian-associated ancestry cluster had fewer N-insertions in productive TCRs, according to a later genetic analysis.

The sequenced material came from PBMCs. The V gene is TRBV5-4 and the J gene is TRBJ1-2, and 9 junction bases match TRBD1. The receptor comes from a man aged 35 to 55 in good health and CMV-seropositive. DNA sequence: TGTGCCAGCACCCTAGGGACAGGGAGGGGATACTATGGCTACACCTTC. Its protein reads: CASTLGTGRGYYGYTF.